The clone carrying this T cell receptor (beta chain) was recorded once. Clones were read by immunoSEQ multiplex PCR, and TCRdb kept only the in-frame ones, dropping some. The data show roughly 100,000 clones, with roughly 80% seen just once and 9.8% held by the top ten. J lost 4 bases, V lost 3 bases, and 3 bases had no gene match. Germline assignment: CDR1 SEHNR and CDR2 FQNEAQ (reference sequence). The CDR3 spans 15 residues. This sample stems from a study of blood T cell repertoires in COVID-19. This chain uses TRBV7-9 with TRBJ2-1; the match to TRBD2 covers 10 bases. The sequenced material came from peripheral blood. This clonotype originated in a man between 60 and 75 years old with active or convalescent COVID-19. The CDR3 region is CASSFTSGVYNEQFF. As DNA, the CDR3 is TGTGCCAGCAGCTTTACTAGCGGGGTATACAATGAGCAGTTCTTC.